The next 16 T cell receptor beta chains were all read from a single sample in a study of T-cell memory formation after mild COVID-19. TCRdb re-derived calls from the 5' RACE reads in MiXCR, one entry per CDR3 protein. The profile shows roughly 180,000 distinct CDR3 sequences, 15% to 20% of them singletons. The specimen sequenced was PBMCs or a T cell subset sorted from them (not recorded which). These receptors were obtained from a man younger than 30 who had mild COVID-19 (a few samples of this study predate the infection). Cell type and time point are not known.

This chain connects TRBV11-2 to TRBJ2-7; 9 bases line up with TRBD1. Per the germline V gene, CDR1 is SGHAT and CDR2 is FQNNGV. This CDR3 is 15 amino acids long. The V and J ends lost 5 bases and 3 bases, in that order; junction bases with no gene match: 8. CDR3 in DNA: TGTGCCAGCAGCCGACCGGGACAGGGTGTCTACGAGCAGTACTTC. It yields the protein CASSRPGQGVYEQYF.

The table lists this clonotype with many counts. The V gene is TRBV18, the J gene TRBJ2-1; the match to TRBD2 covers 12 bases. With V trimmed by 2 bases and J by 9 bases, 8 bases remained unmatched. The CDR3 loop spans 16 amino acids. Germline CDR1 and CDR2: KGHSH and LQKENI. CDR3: CASSPASGGAGIEQFF. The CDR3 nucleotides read TGTGCCAGCTCACCAGCTAGCGGGGGGGCCGGTATTGAGCAGTTCTTC.

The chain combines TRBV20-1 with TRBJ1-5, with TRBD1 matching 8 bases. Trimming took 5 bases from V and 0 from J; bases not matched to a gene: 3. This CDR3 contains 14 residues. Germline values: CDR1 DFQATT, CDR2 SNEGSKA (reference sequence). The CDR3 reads CSARQGYSNQPQHF. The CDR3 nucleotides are TGCAGTGCTCGACAGGGGTATAGCAATCAGCCCCAGCATTTT.

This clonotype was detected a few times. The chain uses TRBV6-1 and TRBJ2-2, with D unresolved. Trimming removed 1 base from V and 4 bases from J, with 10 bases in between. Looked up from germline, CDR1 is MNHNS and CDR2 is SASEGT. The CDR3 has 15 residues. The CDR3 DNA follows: TGTGCCAGCAGTGAAGAGAGTAGGCCCACCGGGGAGCTGTTTTTT. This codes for CASSEESRPTGELFF.

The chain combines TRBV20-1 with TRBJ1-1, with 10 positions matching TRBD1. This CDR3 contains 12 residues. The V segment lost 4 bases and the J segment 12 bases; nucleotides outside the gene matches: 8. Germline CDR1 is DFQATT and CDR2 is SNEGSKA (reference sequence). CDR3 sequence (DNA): TGCAGTGCTAAACACCGGGACAGGGGTCCTTTCTTT. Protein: CSAKHRDRGPFF.

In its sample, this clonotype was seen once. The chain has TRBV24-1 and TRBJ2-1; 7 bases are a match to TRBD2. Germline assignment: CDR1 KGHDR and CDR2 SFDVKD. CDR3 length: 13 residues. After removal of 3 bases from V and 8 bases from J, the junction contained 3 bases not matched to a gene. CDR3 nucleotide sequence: TGTGCCACCAGTGATGGCGGGGGTCATGAGCAGTTCTTC. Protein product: CATSDGGGHEQFF.

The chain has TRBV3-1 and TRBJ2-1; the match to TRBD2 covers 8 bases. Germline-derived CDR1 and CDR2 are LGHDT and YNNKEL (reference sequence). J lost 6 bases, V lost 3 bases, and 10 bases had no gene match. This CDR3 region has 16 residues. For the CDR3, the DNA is TGTGCCAGCAGCCAGTTGGGGACTAGTACGGCCAATGAGCAGTTCTTC. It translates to CASSQLGTSTANEQFF.

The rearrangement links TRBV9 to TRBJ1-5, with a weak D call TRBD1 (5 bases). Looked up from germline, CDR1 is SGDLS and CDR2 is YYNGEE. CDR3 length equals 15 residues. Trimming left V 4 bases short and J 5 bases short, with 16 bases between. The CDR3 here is CASSQGGVWHQPQHF. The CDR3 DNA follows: TGTGCCAGCAGCCAAGGAGGGGTTTGGCATCAGCCCCAGCATTTT.

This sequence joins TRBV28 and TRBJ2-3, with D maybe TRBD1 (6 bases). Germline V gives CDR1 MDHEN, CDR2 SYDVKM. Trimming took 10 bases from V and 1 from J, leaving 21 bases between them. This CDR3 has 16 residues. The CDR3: CATLETASGGTDTQYF. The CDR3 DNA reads TGTGCCACTCTCGAGACAGCTTCAGGGGGCACAGATACGCAGTATTTT. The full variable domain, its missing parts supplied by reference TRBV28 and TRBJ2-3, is DVKVTQSSRYLVKRTGEKVFLECVQDMDHENMFWYRQDPGLGLRLIYFSYDVKMKEKGDIPEGYSVSREKKERFSLILESASTNQTSMYLCATLETASGGTDTQYFGPGTRLTVL.

CDR3 in amino acids: CASSQTTSGTTTDTQYF. In DNA form, the CDR3 reads TGTGCCAGCAGCCAAACGACTAGCGGCACGACCACAGATACGCAGTATTTT. This chain connects TRBV3-2 to TRBJ2-3; the D segment call TRBD2 is taken from the table without a DNA check. TRBV3-2 is shown as a pseudogene. CDR3 size: 17 residues.

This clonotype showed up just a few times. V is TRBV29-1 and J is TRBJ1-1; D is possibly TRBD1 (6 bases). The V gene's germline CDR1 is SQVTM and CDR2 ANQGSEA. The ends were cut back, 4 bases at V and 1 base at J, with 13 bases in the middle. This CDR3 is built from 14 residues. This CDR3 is CSVATGTRNTEAFF. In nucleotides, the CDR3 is TGCAGCGTTGCGACCGGGACAAGGAACACTGAAGCTTTCTTT.

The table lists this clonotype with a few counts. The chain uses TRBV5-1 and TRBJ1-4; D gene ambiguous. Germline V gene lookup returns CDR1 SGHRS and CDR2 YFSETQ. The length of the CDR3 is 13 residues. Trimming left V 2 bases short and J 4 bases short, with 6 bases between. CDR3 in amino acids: CASSFRINEKLFF. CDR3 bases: TGCGCCAGCAGCTTTCGAATTAATGAAAAACTGTTTTTT. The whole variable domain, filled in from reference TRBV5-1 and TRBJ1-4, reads KAGVTQTPRYLIKTRGQQVTLSCSPISGHRSVSWYQQTPGQGLQFLFEYFSETQRNKGNFPGRFSGRQFSNSRSEMNVSTLELGDSALYLCASSFRINEKLFFGSGTQLSVL.

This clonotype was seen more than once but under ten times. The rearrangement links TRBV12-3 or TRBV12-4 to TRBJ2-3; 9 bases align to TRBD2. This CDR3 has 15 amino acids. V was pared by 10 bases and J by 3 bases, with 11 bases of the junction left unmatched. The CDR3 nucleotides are TGTGCCATCGCGGGGGGGCCGTATTTAACAGATACGCAGTATTTT. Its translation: CAIAGGPYLTDTQYF.

The DNA for the CDR3 is TGCGCCAGCAGCGCGGGAGACTTAATGAACACTGAAGCTTTCTTT. Translating it yields CASSAGDLMNTEAFF. This chain links TRBV5-1 with TRBJ1-1; D uncertain. The CDR3 totals 15 residues. Germline V gene data show CDR1 as SGHRS and CDR2 as YFSETQ. Trimming pared 4 bases from V and 0 bases from J, leaving 13 bases between.

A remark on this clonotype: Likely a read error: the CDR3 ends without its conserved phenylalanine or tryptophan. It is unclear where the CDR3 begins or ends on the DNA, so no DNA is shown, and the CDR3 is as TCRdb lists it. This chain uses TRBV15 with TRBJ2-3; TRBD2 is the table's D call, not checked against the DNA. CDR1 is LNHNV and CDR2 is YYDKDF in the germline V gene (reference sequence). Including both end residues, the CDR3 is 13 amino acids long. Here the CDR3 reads CATSRDLSGGSGL.

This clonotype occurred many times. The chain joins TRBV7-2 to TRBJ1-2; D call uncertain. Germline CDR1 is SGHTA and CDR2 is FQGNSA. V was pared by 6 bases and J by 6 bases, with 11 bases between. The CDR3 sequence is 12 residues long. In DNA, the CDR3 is TGTGCCAGCAGTTCACAGCCTAATGGCTACACCTTC. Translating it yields CASSSQPNGYTF.